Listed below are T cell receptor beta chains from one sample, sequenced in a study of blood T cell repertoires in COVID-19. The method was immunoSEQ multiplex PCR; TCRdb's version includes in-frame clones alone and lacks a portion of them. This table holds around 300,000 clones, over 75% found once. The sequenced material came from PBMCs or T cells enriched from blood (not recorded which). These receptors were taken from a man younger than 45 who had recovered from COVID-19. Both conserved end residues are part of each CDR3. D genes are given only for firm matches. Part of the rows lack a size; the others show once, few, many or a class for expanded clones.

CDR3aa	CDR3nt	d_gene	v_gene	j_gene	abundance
CASSQRGISGANVLTF	TGTGCCAGCAGCCAGCGGGGGATCTCTGGGGCCAACGTCCTGACTTTC	TRBD2	TRBV3-1/TRBV3-2	TRBJ2-6	once
CATSRVQETGELFF	TGTGCCACCAGCAGAGTACAGGAAACCGGGGAGCTGTTTTTT	-	TRBV15	TRBJ2-2	once
CSVGGATNTGELFF	TGCAGCGTTGGTGGGGCCACGAACACCGGGGAGCTGTTTTTT	-	TRBV29-1	TRBJ2-2	few
CASSQGPGGTGELFF	TGCGCCAGCAGCCAAGGGCCAGGGGGTACCGGGGAGCTGTTTTTT	TRBD1	TRBV4-1	TRBJ2-2	-
CASSYRGFYEQYF	TGTGCCAGCAGTTACAGGGGATTCTACGAGCAGTACTTC	TRBD1	TRBV2	TRBJ2-7	-
CAISERTGSPGELFF	TGTGCCATCAGTGAGCGGACAGGGAGCCCCGGGGAGCTGTTTTTT	TRBD1	TRBV10-3	TRBJ2-2	-
CASSTTGTGLTCEQYF	TGTGCCAGCAGCACTACTGGGACAGGCCTGACCTGCGAGCAGTACTTC	-	TRBV21-1	TRBJ2-7	-
CASSQVSRVNEKLFF	TGTGCCAGCAGCCAAGTTTCCAGGGTTAATGAAAAACTGTTTTTT	-	TRBV3-1/TRBV3-2	TRBJ1-4	-
CASSFRDRQYNEQFF	TGTGCCAGCAGCTTCCGGGACAGACAATACAATGAGCAGTTCTTC	TRBD1	TRBV11-2	TRBJ2-1	-
CVRRYQGVSTEAFF	TGTGTCAGAAGATACCAGGGGGTTAGCACTGAAGCTTTCTTT	-	TRBV7-5	TRBJ1-1	-
CAISESWAGGIQETQYF	TGTGCCATCAGTGAGTCGTGGGCAGGGGGGATCCAAGAGACCCAGTACTTC	-	TRBV10-3	TRBJ2-5	-
CATSRDYSGGYNEQFF	TGTGCCACCAGCAGAGATTACAGCGGGGGGTACAATGAGCAGTTCTTC	TRBD2	TRBV15	TRBJ2-1	-
CASSRGGSSGNTIYF	TGTGCCAGCAGTCGCGGGGGAAGCTCTGGAAACACCATATATTTT	-	TRBV6-5	TRBJ1-3	-
CASSRYGAESYNEQFF	TGCGCCAGCAGCCGCTATGGAGCCGAATCATACAATGAGCAGTTCTTC	-	TRBV5-1	TRBJ2-1	-
CASSLGAGGGETQYF	TGTGCCAGCAGCTTAGGGGCAGGCGGGGGAGAGACCCAGTACTTC	TRBD2	TRBV11-2	TRBJ2-5	-
CATGQGTYSNQPQHF	TGTGCGACGGGACAGGGGACGTATAGCAATCAGCCCCAGCATTTT	TRBD1	TRBV19	TRBJ1-5	-
CAISEPNRGSYEQYF	TGTGCCATCAGTGAGCCAAACCGGGGATCCTACGAGCAGTACTTC	-	TRBV10-3	TRBJ2-7	-
CASSQTGLAGKWADTQYF	TGTGCCAGCAGCCAAACGGGACTAGCGGGGAAGTGGGCAGATACGCAGTATTTT	TRBD2	TRBV3-1/TRBV3-2	TRBJ2-3	-
CASRSGTASGYQETQYF	TGCGCCAGCAGGTCCGGGACCGCTAGCGGTTACCAAGAGACCCAGTACTTC	TRBD2	TRBV5-1	TRBJ2-5	-
CASSLGQREGYTF	TGTGCCAGCAGCTTAGGACAGCGGGAGGGCTACACCTTC	-	TRBV7-8	TRBJ1-2	-
CASSRGTPLTYEQYF	TGTGCCAGCAGTCGAGGGACACCACTAACCTACGAGCAGTACTTC	-	TRBV6-5	TRBJ2-7	-
CASSWVAGANTEAFF	TGCGCCAGCAGCTGGGTGGCAGGGGCGAACACTGAAGCTTTCTTT	-	TRBV5-1	TRBJ1-1	-
CSVEVSSVGGEQFF	TGCAGCGTTGAAGTATCTAGCGTCGGAGGTGAGCAGTTCTTC	-	TRBV29-1	TRBJ2-1	-
CASSPPGAETQYF	TGTGCCAGCTCACCACCGGGGGCGGAGACCCAGTACTTC	-	TRBV18	TRBJ2-5	-
CASSIGTVGFF	TGTGCCAGTAGTATCGGGACAGTGGGGTTCTTC	TRBD1	TRBV19	TRBJ2-1	-
CASSLGLAGSTDTQYF	TGTGCCAGCAGCTTAGGACTAGCGGGGAGCACAGATACGCAGTATTTT	TRBD2	TRBV11-3	TRBJ2-3	-
CASSATSGGPDTQYF	TGTGCCAGCTCGGCGACTAGCGGGGGCCCAGATACGCAGTATTTT	TRBD2	TRBV5-4	TRBJ2-3	-
CASGGEGIYEQYF	TGTGCCAGCGGAGGAGAGGGAATCTACGAGCAGTACTTC	-	TRBV13	TRBJ2-7	-
CASTIGTGGNQPQHF	TGTGCCAGCACCATAGGGACAGGGGGGAATCAGCCCCAGCATTTT	TRBD1	TRBV7-9	TRBJ1-5	-
CASRSDRGGTYEQYF	TGTGCCAGCAGATCAGACAGGGGGGGCACCTACGAGCAGTACTTC	TRBD1	TRBV6-5	TRBJ2-7	-
CASSPPGGMQFF	TGTGCCAGCAGCCCCCCGGGGGGCATGCAGTTCTTC	-	TRBV21-1	TRBJ2-1	-
CASSLTGGRGLAGPNTGELFF	TGTGCCAGCAGCTTAACTGGGGGTAGGGGACTAGCGGGGCCCAACACCGGGGAGCTGTTTTTT	TRBD2	TRBV7-3	TRBJ2-2	-
CASSLRGGNTEAFF	TGTGCCAGCAGTTTAAGAGGGGGCAACACTGAAGCTTTCTTT	TRBD1	TRBV27	TRBJ1-1	-
CASSLDRVNQPQHF	TGTGCCAGCAGCTTAGACAGGGTCAATCAGCCCCAGCATTTT	TRBD1	TRBV7-3	TRBJ1-5	-
CASSHNTRTGGFPKNIQYF	TGTGCCAGCTCACACAACACTCGGACAGGGGGCTTTCCCAAAAACATTCAGTACTTC	TRBD1	TRBV18	TRBJ2-4	-
CASSHGGVAGGPGTGELFF	TGTGCCAGCAGCCACGGCGGGGTAGCGGGGGGGCCTGGCACCGGGGAGCTGTTTTTT	TRBD2	TRBV4-2	TRBJ2-2	-
CASSPVPRTRGGNEQFF	TGTGCCAGCAGCCCAGTCCCCAGGACAAGAGGTGGCAATGAGCAGTTCTTC	-	TRBV7-3	TRBJ2-1	-
CASSPIGTGDTEAFF	TGTGCCAGCAGCCCTATTGGCACAGGGGACACTGAAGCTTTCTTT	TRBD1	TRBV9	TRBJ1-1	-
CSAGEEFEQYF	TGCAGCGCAGGGGAAGAGTTCGAGCAGTACTTC	-	TRBV29-1	TRBJ2-7	-
CASSPTPGQGQTNYGYTF	TGTGCCAGCTCACCTACTCCGGGACAGGGTCAAACGAACTATGGCTACACCTTC	TRBD1	TRBV18	TRBJ1-2	-
CSGGQDDTGELFF	TGCAGCGGGGGACAGGATGACACCGGGGAGCTGTTTTTT	TRBD1	TRBV29-1	TRBJ2-2	-
CASSGQLYGYTF	TGTGCCAGCAGCGGACAGCTCTATGGCTACACCTTC	-	TRBV2	TRBJ1-2	-
CASSLVASEQYF	TGCGCCAGCAGCTTGGTGGCTTCGGAGCAGTACTTC	-	TRBV5-1	TRBJ2-7	-
CASSIRGFRGVEQYF	TGTGCCAGTAGTATACGTGGGTTCCGGGGGGTTGAACAGTATTTT	TRBD2	TRBV19	TRBJ2-3	once
CASTSYSPLHF	TGTGCCAGCACCTCTTATTCACCCCTCCACTTT	-	TRBV6-5	TRBJ1-6	-
CASSEWGGAIGEQYF	TGTGCCAGCAGTGAATGGGGGGGGGCGATCGGCGAGCAGTACTTC	-	TRBV25-1	TRBJ2-7	-
CSASRGSGGLADTQYF	TGCAGTGCTAGTAGGGGCAGCGGGGGGTTGGCAGATACGCAGTATTTT	TRBD2	TRBV20-1	TRBJ2-3	once